These 21 T cell receptor beta chains came from one sample sequenced in a study of shared clonotypes between healthy human individuals. TCRdb keeps only in-frame clones here, not all; method: immunoSEQ multiplex PCR. The sample has some 1.4 million clones; 95% to 97% are singletons. What was sequenced was naive CD4+ T cells sorted from blood. This sample's subset: CD45RA+ positively selected. These receptors were collected from a man under 40 in good health.

V usage is TRBV7-9 and J usage is TRBJ1-1, with D possibly TRBD1 on 5 matching bases. The CDR3 is 15 amino acids. V lost 3 bases and J 1 base, leaving 12 bases between the germline ends. Germline CDR1 reads SEHNR; CDR2 reads FQNEAQ (reference sequence). In DNA form, the CDR3 reads TGTGCCAGCAGCTTGGAAACAGGAGAGAACACTGAAGCTTTCTTT. Its protein is CASSLETGENTEAFF.

V and J are TRBV30 and TRBJ2-2; D remains ambiguous. The CDR3 sequence is 12 residues long. The germline V gene has CDR1 GTSNPN and CDR2 SVGIG (reference sequence). V was pared by 2 bases and J by 7 bases, with 8 bases between. CDR3 coding DNA: TGTGCCTGGAGTATGGGTGGCGGGGAGCTGTTTTTT. Translated: CAWSMGGGELFF.

Concerning this clone itself: Other DNA sequences of this sample code for an identical CDR3. This rearrangement joins TRBV20-1 to TRBJ1-2, with D unresolved. CDR3 length: 10 amino acids. V lost 3 bases and J lost 4, with 3 bases in between. CDR1 is DFQATT, CDR2 SNEGSKA, per germline (reference sequence). CDR3 nucleotide sequence: TGCAGTGCTAGCGCCTATGGCTACACCTTC. This translates into CSASAYGYTF.

The V and J genes are TRBV6-5 and TRBJ1-2, with a weak D call TRBD1 (5 bases). V gave up 5 bases and J gave up 6 bases, with 10 bases separating them. The germline V gene has CDR1 MNHEY and CDR2 SVGAGI. The CDR3 has 12 residues. CDR3 DNA sequence: TGTGCCAGCAGTCCCCGAGGGGATGGCTACACCTTC. The encoded protein is CASSPRGDGYTF.

The rearrangement links TRBV7-2 to TRBJ1-1; D is undetermined. CDR3 length equals 14 residues. In germline, CDR1 is SGHTA, CDR2 FQGNSA. Trimming stripped 0 bases from V and 2 bases from J, with 7 bases between. CDR3 nucleotides: TGTGCCAGCAGCTTAGCGAACAAAAACACTGAAGCTTTCTTT. It encodes CASSLANKNTEAFF.

This chain uses TRBV29-1 with TRBJ1-1, with D maybe TRBD1 (5 bases). This CDR3 comprises 13 residues. Germline V gene sequence: CDR1 SQVTM, CDR2 ANQGSEA. Trimming cost V 8 bases and J 2 bases, with 15 bases left between them. CDR3 in DNA: TGCAGCCTCTCCTTGGGGGGAAACACTGAAGCTTTCTTT. Translation gives CSLSLGGNTEAFF.

The chain employs TRBV7-2 and TRBJ2-7; tentative D call: TRBD1 (6 bases). The germline gives CDR1 SGHTA, CDR2 FQGNSA. The CDR3 runs to 13 residues. The V end lost 4 bases, the J end lost 4 bases, and 11 bases lay between the germline ends. As DNA, the CDR3 is TGTGCCAGCAGCTCAGGGGTACTTTACGAGCAGTACTTC. Residues: CASSSGVLYEQYF.

In its sample, this clone was seen a few times. The V and J genes are TRBV19 and TRBJ2-1; D call uncertain. Trimming removed 3 bases from V and 5 bases from J, with 2 bases in between. CDR1 is LNHDA, CDR2 SQIVND, per germline (reference sequence). The CDR3 is 11 residues long. In nucleotides, the CDR3 is TGTGCCAGTAGTATCCACAATGAGCAGTTCTTC. Protein product: CASSIHNEQFF.

A remark on this clone: Other DNA sequences in the sample encode the same CDR3. This chain joins TRBV5-1 and TRBJ1-5; D possibly corresponds to TRBD1 (6 bases). V lost 0 bases and J 9 bases, leaving 10 bases between the germline ends. Germline-derived CDR1 and CDR2 are SGHRS and YFSETQ. The CDR3 length is 13 residues. The CDR3 DNA sequence: TGCGCCAGCAGCTTGGAGGGGGGCGGGCCCCAGCATTTT. It translates to CASSLEGGGPQHF.

The CDR3 loop is CASRSGTRGPKNIQYF. In DNA, the CDR3 is TGTGCCAGCAGGTCCGGGACAAGGGGTCCCAAAAACATTCAGTACTTC. The J gene is TRBJ2-4, the V gene TRBV7-2; D possibly corresponds to TRBD1 (6 bases). The V end was cut by 6 bases, the J end by 2 bases, with 17 bases between. This CDR3 comprises 16 residues. The V gene's germline CDR1 is SGHTA and CDR2 FQGNSA.

This clone was recorded once. The gene calls are TRBV28 and TRBJ1-1, with D possibly matching TRBD1 (5 bases). Trimming removed 2 bases from V and 0 bases from J, with 13 bases in between. The V gene's germline CDR1 is MDHEN and CDR2 SYDVKM. There are 16 residues in the CDR3. As DNA, the CDR3 is TGTGCCAGCAGTTTACCCCAGGGTGCGATGAACACTGAAGCTTTCTTT. It is translated as CASSLPQGAMNTEAFF.

V and J are TRBV2 and TRBJ2-7, with 8 bases that match TRBD1. Trimming took 3 bases from V and 4 from J; bases not matched to a gene: 5. The CDR3 extends over 14 amino acids. The germline V gene has CDR1 SNHLY and CDR2 FYNNEI. CDR3 in DNA: TGTGCCAGCAGTGACTCAGGGGGCATGTACGAGCAGTACTTC. This gives the protein CASSDSGGMYEQYF. The variable domain in full, with the rest retrieved from reference TRBV2 and TRBJ2-7, is EPEVTQTPSHQVTQMGQEVILRCVPISNHLYFYWYRQILGQKVEFLVSFYNNEISEKSEIFDDQFSVERPDGSNFTLKIRSTKLEDSAMYFCASSDSGGMYEQYFGPGTRLTVT.

The chain joins TRBV19 to TRBJ2-1, with D hard to call. Germline loops: CDR1 LNHDA, CDR2 SQIVND (reference sequence). The V end lost 6 bases, the J end lost 4 bases, and 13 bases lay between the germline ends. CDR3 length equals 14 residues. The CDR3 DNA reads as TGTGCCAGTAGGCGAGATGTGGGTTACAATGAGCAGTTCTTC. Amino acids: CASRRDVGYNEQFF. The full variable domain, completed using reference TRBV19 and TRBJ2-1, is DGGITQSPKYLFRKEGQNVTLSCEQNLNHDAMYWYRQDPGQGLRLIYYSQIVNDFQKGDIAEGYSVSREKKESFPLTVTSAQKNPTAFYLCASRRDVGYNEQFFGPGTRLTVL.

This rearrangement joins TRBV7-2 to TRBJ1-1; D uncertain. This CDR3 has 13 amino acids. V lost 0 bases and J lost 8, with 10 bases in between. The germline V gene has CDR1 SGHTA and CDR2 FQGNSA. CDR3 amino acids: CASSLARFGEAFF. The DNA for the CDR3 is TGTGCCAGCAGCTTAGCCCGGTTTGGAGAAGCTTTCTTT.

The chain joins TRBV7-9 to TRBJ2-7; D call uncertain. Germline assignment: CDR1 SEHNR and CDR2 FQNEAQ (reference sequence). Trimming took off 5 bases at V and 1 base at J, with 9 bases between the two ends. The CDR3 loop spans 13 amino acids. In DNA, the CDR3 is TGTGCCAGCAGCCAACACGGATCCTACGAGCAGTACTTC. It encodes CASSQHGSYEQYF.

The chain's CDR3 is CASSLGLTGNTGELFF. The CDR3 coding sequence is TGCGCCAGCAGCTTGGGGTTGACAGGGAATACCGGGGAGCTGTTTTTT. The V call is TRBV5-1, the J call TRBJ2-2, with 7 bases fitting TRBD1. The trim removed 0 bases at V and 5 bases at J, leaving 7 bases unmatched. CDR1 is SGHRS, CDR2 YFSETQ, per germline. The CDR3 contains 16 residues. The complete variable domain, with remaining parts taken from reference TRBV5-1 and TRBJ2-2, reads KAGVTQTPRYLIKTRGQQVTLSCSPISGHRSVSWYQQTPGQGLQFLFEYFSETQRNKGNFPGRFSGRQFSNSRSEMNVSTLELGDSALYLCASSLGLTGNTGELFFGEGSRLTVL.

J is TRBJ2-7 and V is TRBV13; D is undetermined. V was clipped by 2 bases and J by 3 bases, with 11 bases between them. This CDR3 contains 14 residues. CDR1 PRHDT and CDR2 FYEKMQ come from the germline V gene (reference sequence). The CDR3 loop is CASSLTPSLYEQYF. The CDR3 nucleotides read TGTGCCAGCAGCTTAACTCCCTCTCTCTACGAGCAGTACTTC.

This sequence joins TRBV28 and TRBJ2-7; D is unresolved. CDR1 and CDR2 from the germline V gene are MDHEN and SYDVKM. The CDR3 consists of 14 residues. The V end lost 6 bases, the J end lost 4 bases, and 16 bases lay between the germline ends. This chain's CDR3 is CASSTKTPPYEQYF. CDR3 bases: TGTGCCAGCAGCACTAAGACGCCTCCATACGAGCAGTACTTC.

The V and J genes are TRBV6-5 and TRBJ2-5, with 7 bases aligning to TRBD2. V dropped 2 bases and J dropped 1; count of bases not matched to a gene: 4. The CDR3 is made up of 15 amino acids. Germline CDR1 MNHEY, CDR2 SVGAGI. The chain's CDR3 is CASSYTRTSQETQYF. CDR3 nucleotide sequence: TGTGCCAGCAGTTACACAAGGACTAGCCAAGAGACCCAGTACTTC.

The chain combines TRBV18 with TRBJ1-3; 7 positions match TRBD1. CDR1 and CDR2 from the germline V gene are KGHSH and LQKENI. Trimming removed 3 bases from V and 4 bases from J; junction bases left unmatched: 3. The length of the CDR3 is 14 residues. The CDR3 bases are TGTGCCAGCTCACCGACAGGGTTCGGAAACACCATATATTTT. Translating it yields CASSPTGFGNTIYF. Full variable domain (outside the CDR3, taken from reference TRBV18 and TRBJ1-3): NAGVMQNPRHLVRRRGQEARLRCSPMKGHSHVYWYRQLPEEGLKFMVYLQKENIIDESGMPKERFSAEFPKEGPSILRIQQVVRGDSAAYFCASSPTGFGNTIYFGEGSWLTVV.

The rearrangement links TRBV27 to TRBJ2-1; the match to TRBD2 covers 9 bases. The CDR3 sequence is 16 residues long. CDR1 is MNHEY and CDR2 is SMNVEV in the germline V gene (reference sequence). Trimming cost V 2 bases and J 5 bases; bases outside gene matches: 7. CDR3 amino acids: CASSLIGLAGNNEQFF. CDR3 DNA: TGTGCCAGCAGTTTAATCGGTCTAGCGGGGAACAATGAGCAGTTCTTC.